This is a list of T cell receptor beta chains from one sample in a study of blood T cell repertoires in COVID-19. Assay: immunoSEQ multiplex PCR; the TCRdb copy retains only in-frame clones and omits some. Seen here are around 65,000 clones, roughly 84% observed once, and the top ten hold roughly 20%. The sequenced sample consisted of peripheral blood. The receptors come from a woman older than 75 with active or convalescent COVID-19. The CDR3 runs from the conserved cysteine through the conserved F or W. A D gene is named only where the DNA matches it firmly. Only some rows state a clone size, as once, few, many or a class for expanded clones.

abundance: .
j_gene: TRBJ1-4
v_gene: TRBV30
d_gene: .
CDR3aa: CAWSGGSEKLFF
CDR3nt: TGTGCCTGGAGTGGGGGCTCTGAAAAACTGTTTTTT

abundance: .
j_gene: TRBJ2-2
v_gene: TRBV7-6
d_gene: .
CDR3aa: CASRTGAGELFF
CDR3nt: TGTGCCAGCAGGACGGGGGCCGGGGAGCTGTTTTTT

abundance: .
j_gene: TRBJ1-2
v_gene: TRBV7-9
d_gene: TRBD1
CDR3aa: CASSPRTGKDYGYTF
CDR3nt: TGTGCCAGCAGCCCTAGGACAGGGAAAGACTATGGCTACACCTTC

abundance: .
j_gene: TRBJ1-1
v_gene: TRBV5-5
d_gene: .
CDR3aa: CASSPSQGMNTEAFF
CDR3nt: TGTGCCAGCAGCCCCTCTCAGGGAATGAACACTGAAGCTTTCTTT

abundance: .
j_gene: TRBJ1-2
v_gene: TRBV6-5
d_gene: .
CDR3aa: CASSYRQAWGYTF
CDR3nt: TGTGCCAGCAGTTATCGGCAGGCCTGGGGCTACACCTTC

abundance: .
j_gene: TRBJ2-6
v_gene: TRBV19
d_gene: .
CDR3aa: CASSLGPGGANVLTF
CDR3nt: TGTGCCAGTAGTTTGGGGCCCGGAGGGGCCAACGTCCTGACTTTC

abundance: .
j_gene: TRBJ1-2
v_gene: TRBV2
d_gene: .
CDR3aa: CASSRLRGSNYGYTF
CDR3nt: TGTGCCAGCAGTAGATTGCGAGGCAGTAACTATGGCTACACCTTC

abundance: .
j_gene: TRBJ1-2
v_gene: TRBV7-9
d_gene: .
CDR3aa: CASSSQGTIRHGYTF
CDR3nt: TGTGCCAGCAGCTCGCAAGGGACTATAAGGCATGGCTACACCTTC

abundance: .
j_gene: TRBJ2-5
v_gene: TRBV5-1
d_gene: .
CDR3aa: CASSLGGALYQETQYF
CDR3nt: TGCGCCAGCAGCTTGGGTGGGGCCCTGTACCAAGAGACCCAGTACTTC

abundance: .
j_gene: TRBJ1-6
v_gene: TRBV6-5
d_gene: .
CDR3aa: CASSPTRLWPLHF
CDR3nt: TGTGCCAGCAGCCCCACCAGGCTTTGGCCCCTCCACTTT

abundance: .
j_gene: TRBJ1-2
v_gene: TRBV6-4
d_gene: TRBD1
CDR3aa: CASRDRGGGYTF
CDR3nt: TGTGCCAGCAGGGACAGGGGAGGTGGCTACACCTTC

abundance: .
j_gene: TRBJ2-5
v_gene: TRBV27
d_gene: TRBD1
CDR3aa: CASSPYRGSQETQYF
CDR3nt: TGTGCCAGCAGTCCCTACAGGGGATCCCAAGAGACCCAGTACTTC

abundance: .
j_gene: TRBJ1-1
v_gene: TRBV5-4
d_gene: .
CDR3aa: CASSRGQTGNTEAFF
CDR3nt: TGTGCCAGCAGCCGAGGACAGACCGGGAACACTGAAGCTTTCTTT

abundance: .
j_gene: TRBJ1-6
v_gene: TRBV18
d_gene: TRBD1
CDR3aa: CASSPSTGDNSPLHF
CDR3nt: TGTGCCAGCTCACCATCGACAGGGGATAATTCACCCCTCCACTTT

abundance: .
j_gene: TRBJ2-2
v_gene: TRBV20-1
d_gene: .
CDR3aa: CSASREGADTGELFF
CDR3nt: TGCAGTGCTAGTCGGGAGGGGGCGGACACCGGGGAGCTGTTTTTT

abundance: .
j_gene: TRBJ2-1
v_gene: TRBV5-1
d_gene: .
CDR3aa: CASSTPGNEQFF
CDR3nt: TGCGCCAGCAGCACGCCAGGGAATGAGCAGTTCTTC

abundance: .
j_gene: TRBJ2-7
v_gene: TRBV3-1/TRBV3-2
d_gene: TRBD2
CDR3aa: CASSQQTSGSLQQYF
CDR3nt: TGTGCCAGCAGCCAACAGACTAGCGGGAGTCTCCAGCAGTACTTC

abundance: .
j_gene: TRBJ1-1
v_gene: TRBV6-1
d_gene: TRBD1
CDR3aa: CASSDLGQGKPEAFF
CDR3nt: TGTGCCAGCAGTGACCTAGGACAGGGGAAGCCTGAAGCTTTCTTT

abundance: .
j_gene: TRBJ2-7
v_gene: TRBV3-1/TRBV3-2
d_gene: .
CDR3aa: CASSQGVVQGNHEQYF
CDR3nt: TGTGCCAGCAGCCAAGGGGTCGTGCAGGGGAACCACGAGCAGTACTTC

abundance: .
j_gene: TRBJ1-2
v_gene: TRBV19
d_gene: .
CDR3aa: CASSALTDSNYGYTF
CDR3nt: TGTGCCAGTAGTGCTTTAACCGACAGTAACTATGGCTACACCTTC

abundance: .
j_gene: TRBJ1-4
v_gene: TRBV2
d_gene: TRBD1
CDR3aa: CASSPWYSGGGLNEKLFF
CDR3nt: TGTGCCAGCAGCCCGTGGTATTCAGGGGGCGGCCTTAATGAAAAACTGTTTTTT

abundance: .
j_gene: TRBJ1-2
v_gene: TRBV18
d_gene: .
CDR3aa: CASSPNTDNYGYTF
CDR3nt: TGTGCCAGCTCACCAAATACAGATAACTATGGCTACACCTTC

abundance: few
j_gene: TRBJ1-1
v_gene: TRBV3-1/TRBV3-2
d_gene: .
CDR3aa: CASSQEGTRGTEAFF
CDR3nt: TGTGCCAGCAGCCAAGAGGGGACCAGGGGCACTGAAGCTTTCTTT

abundance: .
j_gene: TRBJ1-1
v_gene: TRBV5-1
d_gene: .
CDR3aa: CASRFSTENTEAFF
CDR3nt: TGCGCCAGCAGATTCTCTACCGAGAACACTGAAGCTTTCTTT

abundance: once
j_gene: TRBJ1-6
v_gene: TRBV15
d_gene: TRBD1
CDR3aa: CATSRPTGVDSPLHF
CDR3nt: TGTGCCACCAGCAGACCCACAGGGGTAGACTCACCCCTCCACTTT

abundance: .
j_gene: TRBJ2-2
v_gene: TRBV19
d_gene: .
CDR3aa: CASTPGTYTGELFF
CDR3nt: TGTGCCAGTACCCCGGGTACCTACACCGGGGAGCTGTTTTTT

abundance: .
j_gene: TRBJ1-2
v_gene: TRBV29-1
d_gene: TRBD1
CDR3aa: CSVPGTGNYGYTF
CDR3nt: TGCAGCGTCCCCGGGACAGGGAATTATGGCTACACCTTC

abundance: .
j_gene: TRBJ1-6
v_gene: TRBV10-3
d_gene: TRBD1
CDR3aa: CAISEGTGESSPLHF
CDR3nt: TGTGCCATCAGTGAGGGAACAGGGGAGTCTTCACCCCTCCACTTT

abundance: .
j_gene: TRBJ1-1
v_gene: TRBV2
d_gene: TRBD1
CDR3aa: CASGIPTGRTEAFF
CDR3nt: TGTGCCAGCGGGATCCCGACAGGGAGGACTGAAGCTTTCTTT